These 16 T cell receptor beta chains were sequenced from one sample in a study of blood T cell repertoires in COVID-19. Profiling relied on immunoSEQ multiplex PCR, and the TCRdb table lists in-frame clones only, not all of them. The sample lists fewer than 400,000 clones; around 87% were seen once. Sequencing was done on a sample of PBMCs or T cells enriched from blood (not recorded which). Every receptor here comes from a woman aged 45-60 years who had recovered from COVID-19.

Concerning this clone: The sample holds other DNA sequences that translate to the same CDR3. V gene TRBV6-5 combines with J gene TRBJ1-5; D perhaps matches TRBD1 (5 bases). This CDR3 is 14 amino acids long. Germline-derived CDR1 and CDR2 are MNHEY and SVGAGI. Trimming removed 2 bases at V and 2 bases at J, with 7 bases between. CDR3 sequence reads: CASSYGAGNQPQHF. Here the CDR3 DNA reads TGTGCCAGCAGTTACGGGGCCGGCAATCAGCCCCAGCATTTT.

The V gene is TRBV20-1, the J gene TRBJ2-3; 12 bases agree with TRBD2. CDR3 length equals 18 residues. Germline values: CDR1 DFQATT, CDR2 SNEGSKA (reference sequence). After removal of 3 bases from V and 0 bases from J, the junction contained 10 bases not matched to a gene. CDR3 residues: CSASTASGGAPSTDTQYF. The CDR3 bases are TGCAGTGCTAGTACGGCTAGCGGGGGGGCACCTAGCACAGATACGCAGTATTTT.

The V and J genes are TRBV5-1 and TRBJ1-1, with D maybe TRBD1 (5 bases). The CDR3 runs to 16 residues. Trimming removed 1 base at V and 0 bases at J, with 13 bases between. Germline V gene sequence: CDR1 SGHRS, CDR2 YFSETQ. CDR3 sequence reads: CASSLRRGNMNTEAFF. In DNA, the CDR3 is TGCGCCAGCAGCTTGAGACGGGGGAATATGAACACTGAAGCTTTCTTT.

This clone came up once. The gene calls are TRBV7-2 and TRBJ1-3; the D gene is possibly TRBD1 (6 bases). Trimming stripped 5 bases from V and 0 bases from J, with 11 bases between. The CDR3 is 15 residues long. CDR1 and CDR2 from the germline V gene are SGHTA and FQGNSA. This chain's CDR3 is CASSPDSLSGNTIYF. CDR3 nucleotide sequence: TGTGCCAGCAGCCCGGACAGTCTCTCTGGAAACACCATATATTTT.

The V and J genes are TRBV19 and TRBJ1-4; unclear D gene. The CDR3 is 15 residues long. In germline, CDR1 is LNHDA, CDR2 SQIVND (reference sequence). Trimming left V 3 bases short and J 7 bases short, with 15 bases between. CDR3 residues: CASSIPAVGSEKLFF. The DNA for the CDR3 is TGTGCCAGTAGTATTCCCGCCGTTGGCAGTGAAAAACTGTTTTTT.

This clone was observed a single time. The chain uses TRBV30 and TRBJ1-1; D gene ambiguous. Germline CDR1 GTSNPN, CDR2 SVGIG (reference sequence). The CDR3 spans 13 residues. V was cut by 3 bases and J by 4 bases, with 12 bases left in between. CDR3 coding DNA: TGTGCCTGGAGGGTTCGGTATTCCACTGAAGCTTTCTTT. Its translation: CAWRVRYSTEAFF.

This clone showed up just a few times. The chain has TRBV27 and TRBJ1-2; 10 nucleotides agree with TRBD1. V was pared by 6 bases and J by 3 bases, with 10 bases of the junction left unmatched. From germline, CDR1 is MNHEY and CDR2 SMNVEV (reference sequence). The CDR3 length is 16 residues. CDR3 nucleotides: TGTGCCAGCAGCCCAGGGTGGGACAGGGGTGACTATGGCTACACCTTC. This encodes CASSPGWDRGDYGYTF.

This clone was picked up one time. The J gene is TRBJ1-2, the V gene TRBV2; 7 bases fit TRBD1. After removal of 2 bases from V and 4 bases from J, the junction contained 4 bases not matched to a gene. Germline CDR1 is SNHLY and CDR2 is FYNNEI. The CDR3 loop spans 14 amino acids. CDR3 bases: TGTGCCAGCAGTGAACAGGGGGGCTCCTATGGCTACACCTTC. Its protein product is CASSEQGGSYGYTF.

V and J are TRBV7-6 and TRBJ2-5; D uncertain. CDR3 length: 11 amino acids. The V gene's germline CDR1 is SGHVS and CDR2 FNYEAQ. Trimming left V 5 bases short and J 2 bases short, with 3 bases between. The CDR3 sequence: CASSRQETQYF. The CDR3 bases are TGTGCCAGCAGCCGTCAAGAGACCCAGTACTTC.

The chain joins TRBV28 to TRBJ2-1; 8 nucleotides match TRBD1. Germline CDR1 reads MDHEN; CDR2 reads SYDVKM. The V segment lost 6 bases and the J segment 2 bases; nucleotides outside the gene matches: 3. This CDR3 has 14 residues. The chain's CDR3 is CASSPDRAYNEQFF. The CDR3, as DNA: TGTGCCAGCAGCCCGGACAGGGCCTACAATGAGCAGTTCTTC.

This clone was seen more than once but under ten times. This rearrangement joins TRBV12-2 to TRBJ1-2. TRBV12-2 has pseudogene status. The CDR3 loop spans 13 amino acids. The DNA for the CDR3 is TGTGCAAGTCGCTTAGCCGCGGGCTTTGGCTACACCTTC. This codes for CASRLAAGFGYTF.

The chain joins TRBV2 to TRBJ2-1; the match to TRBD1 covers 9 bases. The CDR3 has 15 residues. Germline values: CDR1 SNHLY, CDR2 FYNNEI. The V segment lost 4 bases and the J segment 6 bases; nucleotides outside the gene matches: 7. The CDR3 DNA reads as TGTGCCAGCAGTGGGGGGGGACAGGGCTTCAATGAGCAGTTCTTC. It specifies CASSGGGQGFNEQFF.

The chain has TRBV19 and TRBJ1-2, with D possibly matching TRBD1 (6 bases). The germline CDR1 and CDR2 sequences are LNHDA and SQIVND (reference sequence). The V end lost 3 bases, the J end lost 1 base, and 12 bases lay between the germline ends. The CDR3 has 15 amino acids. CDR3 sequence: CASSMGARLNYGYTF. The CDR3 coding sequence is TGTGCCAGTAGTATGGGGGCTCGGCTTAACTATGGCTACACCTTC.

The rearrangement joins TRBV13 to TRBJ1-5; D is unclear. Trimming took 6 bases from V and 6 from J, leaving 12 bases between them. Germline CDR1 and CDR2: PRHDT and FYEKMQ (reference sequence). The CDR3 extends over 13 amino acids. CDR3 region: CASSRGGGQPQHF. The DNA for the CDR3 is TGTGCCAGCAGTCGCGGAGGTGGTCAGCCCCAGCATTTT.

The CDR3 region has the DNA TGTGCCAGCAGCTTTGGTAGCGGGGGGGCACGGGAGCAGTTCTTC. The encoded protein is CASSFGSGGAREQFF. The rearrangement joins TRBV11-2 to TRBJ2-1, with TRBD2 identical over 11 bases. This CDR3 is built from 15 residues. CDR1 is SGHAT and CDR2 is FQNNGV in the germline V gene. J lost 10 bases, V lost 3 bases, and 8 bases had no gene match. The whole variable domain, filled in from reference TRBV11-2 and TRBJ2-1, reads EAGVAQSPRYKIIEKRQSVAFWCNPISGHATLYWYQQILGQGPKLLIQFQNNGVVDDSQLPKDRFSAERLKGVDSTLKIQPAKLEDSAVYLCASSFGSGGAREQFFGPGTRLTVL.

In DNA, the CDR3 is TGTGCCAGCAGCGCTGGGCGACGGAACACTGAAGCTTTCTTT. Translation gives CASSAGRRNTEAFF. V and J are TRBV9 and TRBJ1-1; D not certain. CDR1 is SGDLS, CDR2 YYNGEE, per germline. The CDR3 loop spans 14 amino acids. V was shortened by 3 bases and J by 1 base, with 10 bases between the two germline ends.